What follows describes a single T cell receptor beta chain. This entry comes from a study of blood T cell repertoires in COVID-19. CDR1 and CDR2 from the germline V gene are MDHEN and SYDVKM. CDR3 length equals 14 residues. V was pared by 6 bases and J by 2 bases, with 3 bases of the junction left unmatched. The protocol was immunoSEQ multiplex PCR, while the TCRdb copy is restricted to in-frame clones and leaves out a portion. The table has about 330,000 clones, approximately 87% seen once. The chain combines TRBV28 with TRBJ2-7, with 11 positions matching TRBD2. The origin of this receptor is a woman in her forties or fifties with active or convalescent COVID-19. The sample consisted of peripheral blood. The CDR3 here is CASSGTSGPYEQYF. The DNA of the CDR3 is TGTGCCAGCAGCGGGACTAGCGGCCCCTACGAGCAGTACTTC.